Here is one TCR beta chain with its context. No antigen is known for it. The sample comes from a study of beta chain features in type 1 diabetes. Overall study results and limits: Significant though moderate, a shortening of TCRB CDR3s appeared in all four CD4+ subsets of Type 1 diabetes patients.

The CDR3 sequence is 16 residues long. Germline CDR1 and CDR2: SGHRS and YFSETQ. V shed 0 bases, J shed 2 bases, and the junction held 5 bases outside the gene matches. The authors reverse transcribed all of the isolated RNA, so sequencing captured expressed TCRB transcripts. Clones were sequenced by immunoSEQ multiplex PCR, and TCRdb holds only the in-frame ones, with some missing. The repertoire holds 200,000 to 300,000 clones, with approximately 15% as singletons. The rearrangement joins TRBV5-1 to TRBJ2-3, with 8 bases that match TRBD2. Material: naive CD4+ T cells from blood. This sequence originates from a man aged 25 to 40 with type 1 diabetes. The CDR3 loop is CASSLGSGGDTDTQYF. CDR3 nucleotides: TGCGCCAGCAGCTTGGGGAGCGGGGGCGACACAGATACGCAGTATTTT.